This entry lists 15 T cell receptor beta chains sequenced from one sample in a study of low-dose radiotherapy and immunotherapy resistance in tumors. Alpha- and beta-chain coverage of first-strand cDNA came from TRAV- and TRBV-specific primers. Amplification of TCRs used a constant-region primer and V-primer adapter for about 21 PCR cycles. TCRdb processed the reads anew with MiXCR; each CDR3 protein has one entry. The sample has some 38,000 distinct CDR3 sequences; under 25% are singletons. Time point given: after trial treatment. The treatment was: LDRT plus nivolumab, ipilimumab, low-dose cyclophosphamide and aspirin (RACIN trial). The input for sequencing was PBMCs, taken after low-dose radiotherapy plus immunotherapy. These receptor sequences come from a female donor with ovarian cancer.

In its sample, this clonotype was seen many times. V is TRBV2 and J is TRBJ2-7; TRBD2 is a possible D gene (5 bases). V lost 3 bases to trimming and J lost 5 bases, with 14 bases between them. Germline values: CDR1 SNHLY, CDR2 FYNNEI. The CDR3 covers 14 residues. CDR3 coding DNA: TGTGCCAGCAGTGAGCCCAGAGGGATCCACGAGCAGTACTTC. Translated, it gives CASSEPRGIHEQYF.

This clonotype showed up many times. The chain uses TRBV27 and TRBJ1-5; unclear D gene. From germline, CDR1 is MNHEY and CDR2 SMNVEV (reference sequence). This CDR3 spans 14 amino acids. With 3 bases removed from V and 3 bases from J, the gap between germline ends came to 9 bases. The CDR3 bases are TGTGCCAGCAGTTTTCGGGAGACCAATCAGCCCCAGCATTTT. Its protein product is CASSFRETNQPQHF.

The CDR3 nucleotides read TGTGCCAGCACCCCTCGGTCCACTGGGAGAGATACGCAGTATTTT. Translated: CASTPRSTGRDTQYF. This chain joins TRBV28 and TRBJ2-3; weak D call: TRBD2 (5 bases). The germline V gene encodes CDR1 MDHEN and CDR2 SYDVKM. Between the trimmed V and J ends, which lost 7 bases and 5 bases, there was a span of 19 bases. The CDR3 sequence is 15 residues long.

The sample holds many counts of this clonotype. This sequence joins TRBV5-1 and TRBJ1-1; the D is unclear. The CDR3 has 12 amino acids. The germline CDR1 and CDR2 sequences are SGHRS and YFSETQ. Between the trimmed V and J ends, which lost 4 bases and 1 base, there was a span of 5 bases. The CDR3: CASSSGNTEAFF. In DNA, the CDR3 is TGCGCCAGCAGCAGCGGGAACACTGAAGCTTTCTTT.

Notes on this clonotype: A read error is possible here, since a much larger clone lies one base away. This is likely a read error, given that the CDR3 carries no conserved phenylalanine or tryptophan at its end. V is TRBV27 and J is TRBJ1-4; 7 nucleotides match TRBD1. In germline, CDR1 is MNHEY, CDR2 SMNVEV (reference sequence). The junction had 3 bases not matched to a gene; V was cut back by 5 bases and J by 0 bases. The CDR3 spans 15 residues. In nucleotides, the CDR3 is TGTGCCAGCAGTCTCCAGGGGGCAACTAATGAAAAACTGTTTCTT. It specifies CASSLQGATNEKLFL.

This clonotype was seen ten or more times. The V and J genes are TRBV25-1 and TRBJ2-3, with D perhaps TRBD1 (6 bases). Trimming pared 5 bases from V and 0 bases from J, leaving 15 bases between. Germline-derived CDR1 and CDR2 are MGHDK and SYGVNS. The CDR3 is made up of 16 amino acids. CDR3 DNA: TGTGCCAGCAGTCCCCGCGTTGGGACAAGCACAGATACGCAGTATTTT. It specifies CASSPRVGTSTDTQYF.

This chain uses TRBV5-1 with TRBJ1-2; D is perhaps TRBD1 (5 bases). Germline V gene sequence: CDR1 SGHRS, CDR2 YFSETQ. The CDR3 has 15 residues. Trimming shortened V by 0 bases and J by 8 bases, and 17 bases separated the two germline ends. The CDR3 DNA sequence: TGCGCCAGCAGCTTGGCCTACGGAGGGGACGAAGGCTACACCTTC. Encoded protein: CASSLAYGGDEGYTF. Full variable domain (outside the CDR3, taken from reference TRBV5-1 and TRBJ1-2): KAGVTQTPRYLIKTRGQQVTLSCSPISGHRSVSWYQQTPGQGLQFLFEYFSETQRNKGNFPGRFSGRQFSNSRSEMNVSTLELGDSALYLCASSLAYGGDEGYTFGSGTRLTVV.

This clonotype has just one count. The chain carries TRBV2 and TRBJ2-1, with 9 bases identical to TRBD2. Looked up from germline, CDR1 is SNHLY and CDR2 is FYNNEI. The ends lost 10 bases at V and 6 bases at J; junction bases unmatched: 13. This CDR3 contains 15 residues. The CDR3 bases are TGTGCCATCATCACTGGGGCTAGCGGGACCAATGAGCAGTTCTTC. This sequence encodes CAIITGASGTNEQFF.

Worth noting for this clonotype: At one boundary the junction diverges from the germline segment, which might be a read error. The rearrangement uses TRBV7-9 and TRBJ1-1; D remains unclear. In germline, CDR1 is SEHNR, CDR2 FQNEAQ (reference sequence). The CDR3 is 14 amino acids. The CDR3 bases are TGTGTCAGCAGCCGAGGACGGAAGAACACTGAAGCTTTCTTT. This translates into CVSSRGRKNTEAFF.

Of note for this clonotype: The junction departs from germline at one end; a sequencing error may be responsible. This rearrangement joins TRBV5-5 to TRBJ1-2; D is undetermined. Germline CDR1 SGHKS, CDR2 YYEKEE (reference sequence). This CDR3 contains 13 residues. The chain's CDR3 is CASSSASTIGHTF. As DNA, the CDR3 is TGTGCCAGCAGCTCGGCCAGTACGATTGGCCACACCTTC.

This clonotype was recorded many times. The chain recombines TRBV10-1 with TRBJ1-1, with unresolved D. Germline V gene data show CDR1 as WNHNN and CDR2 as SYGVQD (reference sequence). Trimming stripped 4 bases from V and 6 bases from J, with 15 bases between. The CDR3 sequence is 14 residues long. The CDR3 sequence is CASSGQNSGAEAFF. CDR3 in DNA: TGCGCCAGCAGTGGACAAAATTCGGGCGCTGAAGCTTTCTTT.

This clonotype was counted at least ten times. J is TRBJ2-1 and V is TRBV9; 10 bases are a match to TRBD1. The junction had 8 bases not matched to a gene; V was cut back by 4 bases and J by 7 bases. The length of the CDR3 is 15 residues. CDR1 and CDR2 from the germline V gene are SGDLS and YYNGEE. The DNA for the CDR3 is TGTGCCAGCAGCCCCAGACAGGGGGCGGCGAATGAGCAGTTCTTC. Its translation is CASSPRQGAANEQFF.

Within the sample, this clonotype is medium-sized (0.01 to 0.1%). The genes are TRBV28 and TRBJ1-2; 8 positions match TRBD1. The CDR3 has 15 amino acids. Trimming at V came to 6 bases and at J to 5 bases, leaving 11 bases not matched to a gene. Germline assignment: CDR1 MDHEN and CDR2 SYDVKM. CDR3 bases: TGTGCCAGCAGCTACCCGACAGGGGCGGATTATGGCTACACCTTC. Translating it yields CASSYPTGADYGYTF.

This clonotype was detected ten times or more. The chain joins TRBV11-2 to TRBJ2-7, with D unclear. The CDR3 covers 12 residues. The V gene's germline CDR1 is SGHAT and CDR2 FQNNGV. Deletions cut 4 bases from V and 6 bases from J, with 10 bases between. The CDR3 region has the DNA TGTGCCAGCAGCTCCCCGGGCCTCGAGCAGTACTTC. The encoded protein is CASSSPGLEQYF.

The table lists this clonotype with many counts. V gene TRBV30 combines with J gene TRBJ1-5; tentative D call: TRBD1 (5 bases). V gave up 3 bases and J gave up 4 bases, with 7 bases separating them. The CDR3 spans 12 residues. CDR1 and CDR2 (germline): GTSNPN, SVGIG (reference sequence). In DNA, the CDR3 is TGTGCCTGGAGCAGGGAGAATCAGCCCCAGCATTTT. Protein product: CAWSRENQPQHF.